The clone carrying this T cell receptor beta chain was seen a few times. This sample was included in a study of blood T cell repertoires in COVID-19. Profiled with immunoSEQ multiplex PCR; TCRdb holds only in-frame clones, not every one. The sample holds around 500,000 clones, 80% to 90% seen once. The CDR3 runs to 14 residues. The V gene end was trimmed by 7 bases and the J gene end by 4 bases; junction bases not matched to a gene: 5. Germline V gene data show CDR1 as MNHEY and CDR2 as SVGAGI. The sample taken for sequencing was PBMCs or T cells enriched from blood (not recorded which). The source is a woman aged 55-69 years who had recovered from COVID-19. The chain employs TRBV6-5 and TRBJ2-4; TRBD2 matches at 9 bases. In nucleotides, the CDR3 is TGTGCCAGCAAACCGGCGGGGGGGAAAAACATTCAGTACTTC. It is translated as CASKPAGGKNIQYF.